Listed below are T cell receptor beta chains from one sample, sequenced in a study of blood T cell repertoires in COVID-19. This table comes from immunoSEQ multiplex PCR, and its TCRdb copy is limited to in-frame clones, with some not included. The sample has 150,000 to 200,000 clones, under 90% seen once. The specimen was peripheral blood. The receptors were sampled from a woman aged 70-85 years with COVID-19, enrolled during active disease. Both conserved end residues are part of each CDR3. Fields, in order: V gene, J gene, clone size, D gene, CDR3 protein, CDR3 DNA. A D gene is named only where the DNA matches it firmly. Clone sizes are given selectively: once, few, many, or a class where the clone is expanded.

V gene: TRBV5-8
J gene: TRBJ1-1
clone size: .
D gene: TRBD1
CDR3 protein: CASTGDSLFYTEAFF
CDR3 DNA: TGTGCCAGCACCGGGGACAGCCTCTTCTACACTGAAGCTTTCTTT

V gene: TRBV19
J gene: TRBJ2-2
clone size: .
D gene: .
CDR3 protein: CASTQAGLTSNTGELFF
CDR3 DNA: TGTGCCAGTACCCAAGCTGGACTCACATCGAACACCGGGGAGCTGTTTTTT

V gene: TRBV25-1
J gene: TRBJ1-2
clone size: .
D gene: .
CDR3 protein: CASSERDYWGYTF
CDR3 DNA: TGTGCCAGCAGTGAACGCGACTACTGGGGCTACACCTTC

V gene: TRBV29-1
J gene: TRBJ1-1
clone size: .
D gene: .
CDR3 protein: CSVVEQMYTEAFF
CDR3 DNA: TGCAGCGTTGTCGAACAGATGTACACTGAAGCTTTCTTT

V gene: TRBV9
J gene: TRBJ2-1
clone size: .
D gene: TRBD2
CDR3 protein: CASSVVAGVVDEQFF
CDR3 DNA: TGTGCCAGCAGCGTAGTAGCGGGAGTCGTCGATGAGCAGTTCTTC

V gene: TRBV3-1/TRBV3-2
J gene: TRBJ2-2
clone size: .
D gene: TRBD2
CDR3 protein: CASSQHGGSGTSGGANTGELFF
CDR3 DNA: TGTGCCAGCAGCCAACATGGGGGATCCGGGACTAGCGGGGGCGCAAACACCGGGGAGCTGTTTTTT

V gene: TRBV12-5
J gene: TRBJ2-1
clone size: .
D gene: .
CDR3 protein: CASGLERLGSEQFF
CDR3 DNA: TGTGCTAGTGGTTTGGAGCGTCTCGGGAGTGAGCAGTTCTTC

V gene: TRBV7-9
J gene: TRBJ1-4
clone size: .
D gene: TRBD1
CDR3 protein: CASSPGTGRSANEKLFF
CDR3 DNA: TGTGCCAGCAGTCCCGGGACAGGGAGGTCAGCTAATGAAAAACTGTTTTTT

V gene: TRBV28
J gene: TRBJ1-1
clone size: .
D gene: TRBD1
CDR3 protein: CASSLRTGEGTEAFF
CDR3 DNA: TGTGCCAGCAGTTTAAGGACAGGGGAGGGCACTGAAGCTTTCTTT

V gene: TRBV7-9
J gene: TRBJ1-4
clone size: .
D gene: .
CDR3 protein: CASSLDLAGDEKLFF
CDR3 DNA: TGTGCCAGCAGCTTAGACCTCGCCGGGGATGAAAAACTGTTTTTT

V gene: TRBV18
J gene: TRBJ1-2
clone size: .
D gene: TRBD1
CDR3 protein: CASSPSPPGGAGGYTF
CDR3 DNA: TGTGCCAGCTCACCTTCCCCCCCAGGGGGCGCAGGTGGCTACACCTTC

V gene: TRBV10-3
J gene: TRBJ1-2
clone size: .
D gene: .
CDR3 protein: CAISDQGNYGYTF
CDR3 DNA: TGTGCCATCAGTGATCAGGGGAACTATGGCTACACCTTC

V gene: TRBV3-1/TRBV3-2
J gene: TRBJ2-1
clone size: .
D gene: .
CDR3 protein: CASSQDRGWGEQFF
CDR3 DNA: TGTGCCAGCAGCCAAGATAGAGGGTGGGGTGAGCAGTTCTTC

V gene: TRBV28
J gene: TRBJ1-4
clone size: .
D gene: TRBD1
CDR3 protein: CASSSAQTGGNEKLFF
CDR3 DNA: TGTGCCAGCAGTTCAGCCCAGACAGGGGGTAATGAAAAACTGTTTTTT

V gene: TRBV6-5
J gene: TRBJ1-2
clone size: .
D gene: TRBD1
CDR3 protein: CASRRPGQGGYTF
CDR3 DNA: TGTGCCAGCAGGCGACCGGGACAGGGTGGCTACACCTTC

V gene: TRBV2
J gene: TRBJ1-5
clone size: .
D gene: .
CDR3 protein: CASSEAFGGQPQHF
CDR3 DNA: TGTGCCAGCAGTGAAGCGTTCGGGGGTCAGCCCCAGCATTTT

V gene: TRBV28
J gene: TRBJ2-1
clone size: .
D gene: TRBD2
CDR3 protein: CASSSITVGTSGRAHNEQFF
CDR3 DNA: TGTGCCAGCAGCAGTATAACCGTCGGGACTAGCGGGAGGGCCCACAATGAGCAGTTCTTC

V gene: TRBV6-5
J gene: TRBJ1-2
clone size: medium-sized
D gene: TRBD1
CDR3 protein: CASIGQGPSNYGYTF
CDR3 DNA: TGTGCCAGCATTGGACAGGGGCCGTCTAACTATGGCTACACCTTC

V gene: TRBV7-8
J gene: TRBJ1-5
clone size: .
D gene: .
CDR3 protein: CASSFTENQPQHF
CDR3 DNA: TGTGCCAGCAGCTTCACGGAGAATCAGCCCCAGCATTTT

V gene: TRBV19
J gene: TRBJ1-1
clone size: few
D gene: .
CDR3 protein: CASSVSRGTEAFF
CDR3 DNA: TGTGCCAGTAGTGTTTCTCGGGGCACTGAAGCTTTCTTT

V gene: TRBV6-5
J gene: TRBJ1-2
clone size: .
D gene: .
CDR3 protein: CASSYSYGLQDGYTF
CDR3 DNA: TGTGCCAGCAGTTACTCGTACGGACTCCAAGATGGCTACACCTTC

V gene: TRBV3-1/TRBV3-2
J gene: TRBJ1-1
clone size: .
D gene: .
CDR3 protein: CASSQALRVTEAFF
CDR3 DNA: TGTGCCAGCAGCCAAGCTTTACGGGTCACTGAAGCTTTCTTT

V gene: TRBV30
J gene: TRBJ1-1
clone size: .
D gene: .
CDR3 protein: CAWSPTRGRNTEAFF
CDR3 DNA: TGTGCCTGGAGTCCAACGAGAGGGAGGAACACTGAAGCTTTCTTT

V gene: TRBV6-4
J gene: TRBJ1-1
clone size: .
D gene: .
CDR3 protein: CASSYEAGRTEAFF
CDR3 DNA: TGTGCCAGCAGCTATGAGGCTGGTCGGACTGAAGCTTTCTTT

V gene: TRBV2
J gene: TRBJ2-1
clone size: .
D gene: TRBD2
CDR3 protein: CASKKGTSGGGLFF
CDR3 DNA: TGTGCCAGCAAGAAGGGGACTAGCGGGGGCGGACTGTTCTTC

V gene: TRBV3-1/TRBV3-2
J gene: TRBJ2-4
clone size: once
D gene: .
CDR3 protein: CASSQDWAVTIQYF
CDR3 DNA: TGTGCCAGCAGCCAAGATTGGGCAGTTACTATTCAGTACTTC

V gene: TRBV28
J gene: TRBJ1-3
clone size: .
D gene: .
CDR3 protein: CASSPEGSSGNTIYF
CDR3 DNA: TGTGCCAGCAGCCCCGAGGGAAGCTCTGGAAACACCATATATTTT

V gene: TRBV5-1
J gene: TRBJ2-5
clone size: .
D gene: TRBD1
CDR3 protein: CASSLPKTGGDQETQYF
CDR3 DNA: TGCGCCAGCAGCTTGCCCAAGACAGGGGGGGATCAAGAGACCCAGTACTTC

V gene: TRBV29-1
J gene: TRBJ2-1
clone size: .
D gene: TRBD1
CDR3 protein: CSVSQTGTGAYNEQFF
CDR3 DNA: TGCAGCGTTTCCCAAACCGGGACAGGGGCCTACAATGAGCAGTTCTTC

V gene: TRBV28
J gene: TRBJ1-5
clone size: .
D gene: .
CDR3 protein: CASSRGKPQHF
CDR3 DNA: TGTGCCAGCTCCCGGGGAAAGCCCCAGCATTTT

V gene: TRBV27
J gene: TRBJ2-2
clone size: once
D gene: .
CDR3 protein: CASSRIRVAGELFF
CDR3 DNA: TGTGCCAGCTCAAGGATCAGGGTTGCCGGGGAGCTGTTTTTT

V gene: TRBV5-1
J gene: TRBJ1-1
clone size: .
D gene: .
CDR3 protein: CASSLDLNTEAFF
CDR3 DNA: TGCGCCAGCAGCTTGGACTTGAACACTGAAGCTTTCTTT

V gene: TRBV5-1
J gene: TRBJ1-2
clone size: .
D gene: .
CDR3 protein: CASSFQRGENGYTF
CDR3 DNA: TGCGCCAGCAGCTTTCAACGGGGGGAGAATGGCTACACCTTC

V gene: TRBV18
J gene: TRBJ2-7
clone size: .
D gene: .
CDR3 protein: CASSPENYEQYF
CDR3 DNA: TGTGCCAGCTCACCGGAGAATTACGAGCAGTACTTC

V gene: TRBV2
J gene: TRBJ1-6
clone size: .
D gene: .
CDR3 protein: CASSAGDGGSSNSPLHF
CDR3 DNA: TGTGCCAGCAGTGCGGGGGACGGAGGTTCGTCCAATTCACCCCTCCACTTT

V gene: TRBV6-5
J gene: TRBJ2-5
clone size: .
D gene: .
CDR3 protein: CASSSPSGYQYF
CDR3 DNA: TGTGCCAGCAGTTCCCCCAGCGGGTACCAGTACTTC

V gene: TRBV5-4
J gene: TRBJ2-4
clone size: .
D gene: .
CDR3 protein: CASSNPGKGDIQYF
CDR3 DNA: TGTGCCAGCAGCAACCCCGGGAAGGGAGACATTCAGTACTTC

V gene: TRBV5-1
J gene: TRBJ2-6
clone size: .
D gene: .
CDR3 protein: CASSSLGLSGANVLTF
CDR3 DNA: TGCGCCAGCAGCAGCCTCGGACTCTCTGGGGCCAACGTCCTGACTTTC

V gene: TRBV24-1
J gene: TRBJ2-1
clone size: once
D gene: TRBD1
CDR3 protein: CATSDLPGTGEGYNEQFF
CDR3 DNA: TGTGCCACCAGTGATTTGCCCGGGACAGGGGAGGGCTACAATGAGCAGTTCTTC

V gene: TRBV28
J gene: TRBJ2-7
clone size: .
D gene: TRBD2
CDR3 protein: CASSQPRTSGRYEQYF
CDR3 DNA: TGTGCCAGCAGTCAACCCCGGACTAGCGGGAGGTACGAGCAGTACTTC

V gene: TRBV7-7
J gene: TRBJ2-3
clone size: .
D gene: TRBD2
CDR3 protein: CASSLGLAGADTQYF
CDR3 DNA: TGTGCTAGCAGCTTAGGTCTAGCGGGAGCAGATACGCAGTATTTT

V gene: TRBV6-2/TRBV6-3
J gene: TRBJ1-1
clone size: .
D gene: .
CDR3 protein: CASSYGQGTTEAFF
CDR3 DNA: TGTGCCAGCAGTTATGGCCAGGGGACCACTGAAGCTTTCTTT

V gene: TRBV7-8
J gene: TRBJ1-4
clone size: .
D gene: .
CDR3 protein: CASSPGREEKLFF
CDR3 DNA: TGTGCCAGCAGCCCGGGGAGGGAGGAGAAACTGTTTTTT

V gene: TRBV12-3/TRBV12-4
J gene: TRBJ1-2
clone size: .
D gene: .
CDR3 protein: CASSSRGAGGYTF
CDR3 DNA: TGTGCCAGCAGTTCCCGGGGCGCGGGGGGCTACACCTTC

V gene: TRBV7-2
J gene: TRBJ1-5
clone size: .
D gene: .
CDR3 protein: CASSLGPGDQPQHF
CDR3 DNA: TGTGCCAGCAGCTTAGGTCCGGGAGATCAGCCCCAGCATTTT

V gene: TRBV9
J gene: TRBJ2-3
clone size: .
D gene: .
CDR3 protein: CASSGRDLRGSDTQYF
CDR3 DNA: TGTGCCAGCAGCGGCCGGGACCTCCGGGGGTCGGATACGCAGTATTTT

V gene: TRBV5-6
J gene: TRBJ1-1
clone size: .
D gene: .
CDR3 protein: CASSPHRGVNTEAFF
CDR3 DNA: TGTGCCAGCAGCCCCCACCGCGGGGTGAACACTGAAGCTTTCTTT

V gene: TRBV2
J gene: TRBJ1-4
clone size: .
D gene: .
CDR3 protein: CASGRQINEKLFF
CDR3 DNA: TGTGCCAGCGGTAGACAGATTAATGAAAAACTGTTTTTT

V gene: TRBV19
J gene: TRBJ1-1
clone size: .
D gene: .
CDR3 protein: CASNEGINTEAFF
CDR3 DNA: TGTGCCAGTAACGAGGGAATAAACACTGAAGCTTTCTTT

V gene: TRBV18
J gene: TRBJ1-6
clone size: .
D gene: .
CDR3 protein: CASSPAHLSSYNSPLHF
CDR3 DNA: TGTGCCAGCTCACCAGCCCATTTGAGCTCCTATAATTCACCCCTCCACTTT

V gene: TRBV5-1
J gene: TRBJ1-4
clone size: .
D gene: .
CDR3 protein: CASSSGDGGEKLFF
CDR3 DNA: TGCGCCAGCAGCTCAGGGGACGGCGGAGAAAAACTGTTTTTT

V gene: TRBV4-1
J gene: TRBJ2-1
clone size: .
D gene: TRBD2
CDR3 protein: CASRTSAGGLYNEQFF
CDR3 DNA: TGCGCCAGCAGGACGTCTGCGGGGGGGCTTTACAATGAGCAGTTCTTC